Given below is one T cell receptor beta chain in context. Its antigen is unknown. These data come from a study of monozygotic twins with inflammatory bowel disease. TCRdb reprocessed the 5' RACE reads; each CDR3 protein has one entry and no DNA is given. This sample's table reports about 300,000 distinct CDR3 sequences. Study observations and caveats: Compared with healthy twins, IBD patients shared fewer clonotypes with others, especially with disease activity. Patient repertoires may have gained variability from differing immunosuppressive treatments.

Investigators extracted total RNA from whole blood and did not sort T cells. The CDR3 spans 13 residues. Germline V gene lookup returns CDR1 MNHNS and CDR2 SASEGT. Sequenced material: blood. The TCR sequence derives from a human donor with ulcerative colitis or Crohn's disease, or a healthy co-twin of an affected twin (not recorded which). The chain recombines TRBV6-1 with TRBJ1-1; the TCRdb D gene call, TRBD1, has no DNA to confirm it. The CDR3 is CASSASGGTEAFF.